This TCR beta chain was sequenced in a study of blood T cell repertoires in COVID-19. Overall study: Acute-phase and convalescent COVID-19 samples originated in the United States, Italy and Spain. Sources were T cells, B-cell-depleted T cells, or PBMCs; the material itself was cDNA or gDNA.

For this clone: Sequence at one end of the junction differs from germline and may be a read error.

Germline V gives CDR1 KGHSH, CDR2 LQKENI. The length of the CDR3 is 15 residues. As handled by the study authors: Amplified reference gene primers provided the basis for estimating nucleated cell counts. The repertoire was sequenced with immunoSEQ multiplex PCR; TCRdb's copy has only in-frame clones and lacks some. The V and J calls and the clone size are those of that table, but D and trimming were determined from the DNA. The table has over 200,000 clones, about 90% seen once. The sequencing input was peripheral blood. The rearrangement links TRBV18 to TRBJ1-1; 10 bases map to TRBD1. The sequence was obtained from a man aged 40-50 years with active or convalescent COVID-19. The CDR3 DNA reads TGTGCCAGCTCACCACTGGGACAGGGGAACGCTGAAGCTTTCTTT. It encodes CASSPLGQGNAEAFF.